A selection of T cell receptor beta chains follows, all from one sample in a study of control samples from healthy donors and cancer patients. Some clones are missing from TCRdb's copy, which holds only in-frame ones; the method was immunoSEQ multiplex PCR. Here the sample spans around 120,000 clones, more than 75% being singletons. Sample: blood. Receptors originate from a woman in her 70s in good health. Both conserved end residues are part of each CDR3. The order of the fields is J gene, V gene, D gene, clone size, CDR3 protein, CDR3 DNA. The D gene is left open where the match is weak. Rows give clone size only sometimes, using once, few, many, or a class for an expanded clone.

j_call: TRBJ1-2; v_call: TRBV5-4; d_call: -; clone_size: -; cdr3_aa: CASNLRTSRWGGYTF; cdr3_nt: TGTGCCAGCAACTTAAGGACCTCACGCTGGGGTGGCTACACCTTC
j_call: TRBJ1-4; v_call: TRBV13; d_call: -; clone_size: -; cdr3_aa: CASSPRLSHRAHEKLFF; cdr3_nt: TGTGCCAGCAGCCCCAGATTATCCCACAGGGCGCATGAAAAACTGTTTTTT
j_call: TRBJ2-3; v_call: TRBV3-1/TRBV3-2; d_call: TRBD2; clone_size: few; cdr3_aa: CASRAGEGTDTQYF; cdr3_nt: TGTGCCAGCCGCGCGGGGGAAGGCACAGATACGCAGTATTTT
j_call: TRBJ1-2; v_call: TRBV18; d_call: TRBD1; clone_size: -; cdr3_aa: CASSPGTDYGYTF; cdr3_nt: TGTGCCAGCTCACCCGGGACAGACTATGGCTACACCTTC
j_call: TRBJ1-2; v_call: TRBV5-6; d_call: -; clone_size: -; cdr3_aa: CASSLGQAYYGYTF; cdr3_nt: TGTGCCAGCAGCTTGGGACAGGCATACTATGGCTACACCTTC
j_call: TRBJ1-5; v_call: TRBV28; d_call: -; clone_size: -; cdr3_aa: CASVGDGGGGNQPQHF; cdr3_nt: TGTGCCAGCGTGGGTGACGGGGGCGGGGGCAATCAGCCCCAGCATTTT
j_call: TRBJ1-1; v_call: TRBV7-8; d_call: TRBD1; clone_size: -; cdr3_aa: CASSFSGGGYTEAFF; cdr3_nt: TGTGCCAGCAGCTTTTCAGGGGGCGGGTACACTGAAGCTTTCTTT
j_call: TRBJ2-5; v_call: TRBV19; d_call: -; clone_size: -; cdr3_aa: CASSIWGQTKETQYF; cdr3_nt: TGTGCCAGTAGTATTTGGGGCCAGACGAAAGAGACCCAGTACTTC
j_call: TRBJ2-2; v_call: TRBV12-3/TRBV12-4; d_call: -; clone_size: few; cdr3_aa: CATGAGNTGELFF; cdr3_nt: TGTGCCACGGGGGCCGGGAACACCGGGGAGCTGTTTTTT
j_call: TRBJ2-7; v_call: TRBV6-5; d_call: -; clone_size: -; cdr3_aa: CASSYSGQSYEQYF; cdr3_nt: TGTGCCAGCAGTTACTCTGGACAGTCCTACGAGCAGTACTTC
j_call: TRBJ2-2; v_call: TRBV7-2; d_call: TRBD2; clone_size: -; cdr3_aa: CASSPGLAGAITGELFF; cdr3_nt: TGTGCCAGCAGCCCGGGACTAGCGGGGGCTATCACCGGGGAGCTGTTTTTT
j_call: TRBJ1-2; v_call: TRBV18; d_call: -; clone_size: -; cdr3_aa: CASSNRAGDNGYTF; cdr3_nt: TGTGCCAGCTCAAATAGGGCGGGGGACAATGGCTACACCTTC
j_call: TRBJ1-3; v_call: TRBV5-1; d_call: -; clone_size: -; cdr3_aa: CASSPTSGSSGNTIYF; cdr3_nt: TGCGCCAGCAGCCCCACCTCGGGGAGCTCTGGAAACACCATATATTTT
j_call: TRBJ2-2; v_call: TRBV13; d_call: -; clone_size: -; cdr3_aa: CASTLFRKNTGELFF; cdr3_nt: TGTGCCAGCACCCTTTTTCGGAAGAACACCGGGGAGCTGTTTTTT
j_call: TRBJ2-2; v_call: TRBV19; d_call: TRBD1; clone_size: -; cdr3_aa: CASRRTGNTGELFF; cdr3_nt: TGTGCCAGTAGGAGGACAGGAAACACCGGGGAGCTGTTTTTT
j_call: TRBJ1-1; v_call: TRBV6-5; d_call: TRBD1; clone_size: -; cdr3_aa: CASNHDRAGEAFF; cdr3_nt: TGTGCCAGCAACCACGACAGGGCGGGTGAAGCTTTCTTT
j_call: TRBJ1-4; v_call: TRBV5-1; d_call: TRBD1; clone_size: -; cdr3_aa: CASRRDSLNEKLFF; cdr3_nt: TGCGCCAGCAGGAGGGACAGCCTTAATGAAAAACTGTTTTTT
j_call: TRBJ2-7; v_call: TRBV12-5; d_call: TRBD1; clone_size: -; cdr3_aa: CASGKADRQPEQYF; cdr3_nt: TGTGCTAGTGGGAAGGCGGACAGGCAACCCGAGCAGTACTTC
j_call: TRBJ1-2; v_call: TRBV9; d_call: -; clone_size: -; cdr3_aa: CASSGEGRGLMNYGYTF; cdr3_nt: TGTGCCAGCAGCGGCGAGGGGCGGGGACTAATGAACTATGGCTACACCTTC
j_call: TRBJ2-7; v_call: TRBV7-6; d_call: -; clone_size: -; cdr3_aa: CASSLASGGEQYF; cdr3_nt: TGTGCCAGCAGCTTAGCATCAGGAGGCGAGCAGTACTTC
j_call: TRBJ1-5; v_call: TRBV6-6; d_call: -; clone_size: -; cdr3_aa: CASTPGGAYSNQPQHF; cdr3_nt: TGTGCCAGCACCCCGGGGGGGGCTTATAGCAATCAGCCCCAGCATTTT
j_call: TRBJ1-1; v_call: TRBV18; d_call: -; clone_size: -; cdr3_aa: CASSPVHGMNTEAFF; cdr3_nt: TGTGCCAGCTCACCGGTTCATGGGATGAACACTGAAGCTTTCTTT
j_call: TRBJ1-4; v_call: TRBV10-3; d_call: -; clone_size: -; cdr3_aa: CAISDGGATNEKLFF; cdr3_nt: TGTGCCATCAGTGATGGGGGGGCAACTAATGAAAAACTGTTTTTT
j_call: TRBJ1-4; v_call: TRBV6-2/TRBV6-3; d_call: -; clone_size: once; cdr3_aa: CASSYSLAHLSEKLFF; cdr3_nt: TGTGCCAGCAGTTACTCGTTGGCCCACCTCAGTGAAAAACTGTTTTTT
j_call: TRBJ2-7; v_call: TRBV27; d_call: TRBD2; clone_size: -; cdr3_aa: CASSPLSGGANEQYF; cdr3_nt: TGTGCCAGCAGTCCCCTCAGCGGGGGGGCGAACGAGCAGTACTTC
j_call: TRBJ1-3; v_call: TRBV5-1; d_call: -; clone_size: -; cdr3_aa: CASSLEVVPSGNTIYF; cdr3_nt: TGCGCCAGCAGCTTGGAGGTCGTCCCCTCTGGAAACACCATATATTTT
j_call: TRBJ1-6; v_call: TRBV5-1; d_call: -; clone_size: once; cdr3_aa: CASSLEGDRSSPLHF; cdr3_nt: TGCGCCAGCAGCTTGGAAGGCGACAGGTCCTCACCCCTCCACTTT
j_call: TRBJ2-3; v_call: TRBV7-2; d_call: -; clone_size: -; cdr3_aa: CASSLLGQPSTDTQYF; cdr3_nt: TGTGCCAGCAGCCTCCTCGGACAGCCAAGCACAGATACGCAGTATTTT
j_call: TRBJ2-1; v_call: TRBV5-6; d_call: -; clone_size: -; cdr3_aa: CASSQGLYNEQFF; cdr3_nt: TGTGCCAGCTCCCAAGGGCTGTACAATGAGCAGTTCTTC
j_call: TRBJ2-7; v_call: TRBV27; d_call: TRBD1; clone_size: -; cdr3_aa: CASSFLSGGYEQYF; cdr3_nt: TGTGCCAGCAGTTTCTTGTCAGGGGGCTACGAGCAGTACTTC
j_call: TRBJ2-1; v_call: TRBV5-4; d_call: TRBD2; clone_size: -; cdr3_aa: CASSPIAGGTYNEQFF; cdr3_nt: TGTGCCAGCAGCCCTATAGCGGGGGGGACCTACAATGAGCAGTTCTTC
j_call: TRBJ2-7; v_call: TRBV3-1/TRBV3-2; d_call: -; clone_size: -; cdr3_aa: CASSPLSSYEQYF; cdr3_nt: TGTGCCAGCAGTCCTTTGAGCTCCTACGAGCAGTACTTC
j_call: TRBJ1-2; v_call: TRBV5-4; d_call: TRBD1; clone_size: -; cdr3_aa: CASSLVSGGNYGYTF; cdr3_nt: TGTGCCAGCAGCTTGGTTTCAGGGGGTAACTATGGCTACACCTTC
j_call: TRBJ2-2; v_call: TRBV12-3/TRBV12-4; d_call: -; clone_size: -; cdr3_aa: CASSLVYTGELFF; cdr3_nt: TGTGCCAGCAGTTTGGTGTACACCGGGGAGCTGTTTTTT
j_call: TRBJ2-7; v_call: TRBV6-5; d_call: TRBD2; clone_size: -; cdr3_aa: CASSTLAGAIEQYF; cdr3_nt: TGTGCCAGCAGTACACTAGCGGGGGCTATCGAGCAGTACTTC
j_call: TRBJ2-2; v_call: TRBV18; d_call: -; clone_size: -; cdr3_aa: CASSREGAGELFF; cdr3_nt: TGTGCCAGCTCCCGAGAAGGGGCCGGGGAGCTGTTTTTT
j_call: TRBJ2-7; v_call: TRBV9; d_call: -; clone_size: -; cdr3_aa: CASSVGSPSVTYEQYF; cdr3_nt: TGTGCCAGCAGCGTAGGGTCGCCCAGCGTCACCTACGAGCAGTACTTC
j_call: TRBJ1-4; v_call: TRBV27; d_call: TRBD1; clone_size: -; cdr3_aa: CASSLGQGTSNEKLFF; cdr3_nt: TGTGCCAGCAGTTTGGGACAGGGGACATCTAATGAAAAACTGTTTTTT
j_call: TRBJ1-5; v_call: TRBV7-9; d_call: -; clone_size: -; cdr3_aa: CASSRAGAAGNQPQHF; cdr3_nt: TGTGCCAGCAGCCGCGCGGGGGCCGCGGGAAATCAGCCCCAGCATTTT
j_call: TRBJ1-3; v_call: TRBV2; d_call: -; clone_size: -; cdr3_aa: CASRTPGNTIYF; cdr3_nt: TGTGCCAGCAGAACCCCGGGAAACACCATATATTTT
j_call: TRBJ1-1; v_call: TRBV7-9; d_call: -; clone_size: -; cdr3_aa: CASSLDEGSGFF; cdr3_nt: TGTGCCAGCAGCTTAGACGAGGGGTCCGGCTTCTTT
j_call: TRBJ1-1; v_call: TRBV5-1; d_call: -; clone_size: -; cdr3_aa: CASSLNTEAFF; cdr3_nt: TGCGCCAGCAGCTTGAACACTGAAGCTTTCTTT
j_call: TRBJ2-5; v_call: TRBV9; d_call: TRBD2; clone_size: -; cdr3_aa: CASSDGLAPRETQYF; cdr3_nt: TGTGCCAGCAGCGATGGACTAGCACCCCGAGAGACCCAGTACTTC
j_call: TRBJ1-2; v_call: TRBV5-1; d_call: TRBD1; clone_size: few; cdr3_aa: CASSLSQRTTGPYGYTF; cdr3_nt: TGCGCCAGCAGCTTGTCCCAACGAACGACAGGGCCCTATGGCTACACCTTC
j_call: TRBJ2-7; v_call: TRBV5-1; d_call: -; clone_size: -; cdr3_aa: CASSPGGESSYEQYF; cdr3_nt: TGCGCCAGCAGCCCCGGCGGCGAAAGCTCCTACGAGCAGTACTTC
j_call: TRBJ1-1; v_call: TRBV6-5; d_call: -; clone_size: -; cdr3_aa: CASTPWRSNTEAFF; cdr3_nt: TGTGCCAGCACGCCATGGCGGAGTAACACTGAAGCTTTCTTT
j_call: TRBJ2-5; v_call: TRBV19; d_call: TRBD2; clone_size: few; cdr3_aa: CASSGSRASGGETQYF; cdr3_nt: TGTGCCAGTAGTGGCAGCAGGGCCAGCGGGGGGGAGACCCAGTACTTC
j_call: TRBJ2-5; v_call: TRBV5-4; d_call: -; clone_size: -; cdr3_aa: CASSLGGGNQETQYF; cdr3_nt: TGTGCCAGCAGCTTGGGGGGCGGGAACCAAGAGACCCAGTACTTC
j_call: TRBJ2-3; v_call: TRBV19; d_call: -; clone_size: few; cdr3_aa: CASSLHPPSASTDTQYF; cdr3_nt: TGTGCCAGTAGTCTCCATCCCCCCTCAGCTAGCACAGATACGCAGTATTTT